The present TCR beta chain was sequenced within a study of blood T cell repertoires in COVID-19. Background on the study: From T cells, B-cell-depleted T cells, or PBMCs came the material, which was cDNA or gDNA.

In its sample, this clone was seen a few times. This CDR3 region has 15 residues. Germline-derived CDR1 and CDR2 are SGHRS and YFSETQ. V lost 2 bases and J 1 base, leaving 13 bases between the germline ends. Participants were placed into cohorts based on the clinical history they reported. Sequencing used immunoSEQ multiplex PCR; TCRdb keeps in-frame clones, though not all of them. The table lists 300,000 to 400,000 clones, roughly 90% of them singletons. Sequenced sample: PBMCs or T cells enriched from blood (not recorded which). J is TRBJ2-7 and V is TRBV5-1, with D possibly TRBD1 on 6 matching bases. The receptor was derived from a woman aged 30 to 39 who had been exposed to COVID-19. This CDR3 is CASSFEQGGSYEQYF. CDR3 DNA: TGCGCCAGCAGCTTCGAACAGGGCGGGTCCTACGAGCAGTACTTC.